One sample yielded the 14 T cell receptor beta chains listed below, sequenced in a study of blood T cell repertoires in COVID-19 (dated by TCRdb to about 2020). Receptor amplification or capture employed the immunoSEQ multiplex PCR assay. Here the immuneACCESS table is served through TCRdb, limited to in-frame sequences with V and J called. Missing clones are a known gap in these copies; in checked studies unresolved V genes cover under half, and the rest lacks a known reason. This sample comprises approximately 180,000 clones, about 75% of them detected only once. Clones ranked in the top ten supply less than 30% of the sample. The material sequenced was peripheral blood. These receptors came from a woman aged 70-85 years with acute or convalescent COVID-19.

This clone has only a few counts. The chain links TRBV19 to TRBJ1-3; no reliable D call. V gave up 7 bases and J gave up 0 bases, with 22 bases separating them. CDR3 length: 18 residues. In germline, CDR1 is LNHDA, CDR2 SQIVND (reference sequence). The CDR3 spells CASNLRMGRLTSGNTIYF. DNA for the CDR3: TGTGCCAGTAACTTGAGGATGGGGAGACTAACCTCTGGAAACACCATATATTTT.

This clone was seen a handful of times. This chain connects TRBV9 to TRBJ2-2, with 7 bases fitting TRBD2. V trimming: 0 bases; J trimming: 5 bases; junction bases outside the gene matches: 7. The germline gives CDR1 SGDLS, CDR2 YYNGEE. This CDR3 has 16 amino acids. DNA for the CDR3: TGTGCCAGCAGCGTAGTAGGACTAGTCGGTACCGGGGAGCTGTTTTTT. Translating gives CASSVVGLVGTGELFF.

The V gene is TRBV4-1, the J gene TRBJ1-2; 8 nucleotides agree with TRBD1. CDR1 is MGHRA and CDR2 is YSYEKL in the germline V gene. V trimming: 0 bases; J trimming: 6 bases; junction bases outside the gene matches: 9. This CDR3 has 16 residues. This CDR3 is CASSQDRHAGGDGYTF. Written as DNA, the CDR3 is TGCGCCAGCAGCCAAGATCGGCATGCAGGGGGCGATGGCTACACCTTC.

The rearrangement uses TRBV7-2 and TRBJ1-5; D gene ambiguous. The germline V and J ends were trimmed by 4 bases and 0 bases, with 10 bases remaining between them. This CDR3 comprises 15 residues. Germline V gene lookup returns CDR1 SGHTA and CDR2 FQGNSA. The CDR3 is CASSSRVGSNQPQHF. The CDR3 DNA follows: TGTGCCAGCAGCTCGAGGGTGGGTAGCAATCAGCCCCAGCATTTT.

This clone has a handful of counts. This chain joins TRBV18 and TRBJ1-1, with a weak D call TRBD1 (5 bases). Germline CDR1 KGHSH, CDR2 LQKENI. Trimming removed 3 bases at V and 1 base at J, with 9 bases between. The CDR3 is 14 residues long. CDR3 nucleotide sequence: TGTGCCAGCTCACCGGGACTGAGGAACACTGAAGCTTTCTTT. It yields the protein CASSPGLRNTEAFF.

This chain uses TRBV10-2 with TRBJ2-6; D possibly corresponds to TRBD1 (5 bases). V was clipped by 3 bases and J by 4 bases, with 10 bases between them. CDR3 length: 15 amino acids. Germline CDR1 is WSHSY and CDR2 is SAAADI. CDR3 nucleotides: TGCGCCAGCAGTGATGGGGCGAGCGGGGCCAACGTCCTGACTTTC. Its translation: CASSDGASGANVLTF.

The chain recombines TRBV6-7 with TRBJ1-4, with 8 bases lining up with TRBD1. TRBV6-7 is flagged as an ORF with uncertain function. J was trimmed by 7 bases and V by 2 bases; bases with no gene match: 18. The CDR3 extends over 19 amino acids. CDR3 in amino acids: CASSYPDRGPPYNGEKLFF. The CDR3 DNA is TGTGCCAGCAGTTACCCAGACAGGGGCCCACCCTACAACGGTGAAAAACTGTTTTTT.

With regard to this clone: Other DNA sequences in the same sample also yield this CDR3. V usage is TRBV30 and J usage is TRBJ1-1; no reliable D call. Germline CDR1 GTSNPN, CDR2 SVGIG (reference sequence). The CDR3 spans 12 residues. The V end was cut by 2 bases, the J end by 1 base, with 5 bases between. The DNA for the CDR3 is TGTGCCTGGAGTAGACAGAACACTGAAGCTTTCTTT. It codes for CAWSRQNTEAFF.

The chain links TRBV30 to TRBJ2-5; D unresolved. The CDR3 runs to 14 residues. Per germline, CDR1 GTSNPN and CDR2 SVGIG (reference sequence). V gave up 0 bases and J gave up 4 bases, with 12 bases separating them. The CDR3 loop is CAWSVPLGGETQYF. The CDR3 DNA reads as TGTGCCTGGAGTGTGCCATTAGGCGGAGAGACCCAGTACTTC.

J is TRBJ2-7 and V is TRBV4-1; D is perhaps TRBD2 (5 bases). V was shortened by 4 bases and J by 1 base, with 17 bases between the two germline ends. The germline CDR1 and CDR2 sequences are MGHRA and YSYEKL. The CDR3 extends over 16 amino acids. The CDR3 is CASSPRRTGESYEQYF. CDR3 coding DNA: TGCGCCAGCAGCCCTCGGAGGACCGGGGAGTCCTACGAGCAGTACTTC.

J is TRBJ2-5 and V is TRBV20-1; D remains unclear. CDR1 is DFQATT, CDR2 SNEGSKA, per germline (reference sequence). The V end was cut by 3 bases, the J end by 5 bases, with 7 bases between. This CDR3 is 11 amino acids long. In DNA, the CDR3 is TGCAGTGCTAGGTTCGGGGAGACCCAGTACTTC. Translation: CSARFGETQYF.

This clone was counted only a few times. The chain recombines TRBV7-8 with TRBJ2-5; TRBD2 is a possible D gene (6 bases). This CDR3 is 13 amino acids long. CDR1 is SGHVS, CDR2 FQNEAQ, per germline. Trimming shortened V by 5 bases and J by 5 bases, and 12 bases separated the two germline ends. For the CDR3, the DNA is TGTGCCAGCAGCACAGCGGAGGGGGAGACCCAGTACTTC. Amino acid sequence: CASSTAEGETQYF.

The V gene is TRBV9, the J gene TRBJ2-3; the D gene is possibly TRBD1 (5 bases). CDR3 length: 14 amino acids. Germline V gene sequence: CDR1 SGDLS, CDR2 YYNGEE. The V gene lost 3 bases and the J gene lost 5 bases, with 13 bases spanning the gap. DNA of the CDR3: TGTGCCAGCAGCGGAAACAGGTCCGTAGATACGCAGTATTTT. This codes for CASSGNRSVDTQYF.

J is TRBJ1-2 and V is TRBV2, with D maybe TRBD1 (6 bases). Trimming cost V 5 bases and J 0 bases, with 10 bases left between them. Germline V CDR1 and CDR2: SNHLY, FYNNEI. CDR3 size: 14 residues. The DNA of the CDR3 is TGTGCCAGCAGTTTGGACAGCACTAACTATGGCTACACCTTC. This sequence encodes CASSLDSTNYGYTF.